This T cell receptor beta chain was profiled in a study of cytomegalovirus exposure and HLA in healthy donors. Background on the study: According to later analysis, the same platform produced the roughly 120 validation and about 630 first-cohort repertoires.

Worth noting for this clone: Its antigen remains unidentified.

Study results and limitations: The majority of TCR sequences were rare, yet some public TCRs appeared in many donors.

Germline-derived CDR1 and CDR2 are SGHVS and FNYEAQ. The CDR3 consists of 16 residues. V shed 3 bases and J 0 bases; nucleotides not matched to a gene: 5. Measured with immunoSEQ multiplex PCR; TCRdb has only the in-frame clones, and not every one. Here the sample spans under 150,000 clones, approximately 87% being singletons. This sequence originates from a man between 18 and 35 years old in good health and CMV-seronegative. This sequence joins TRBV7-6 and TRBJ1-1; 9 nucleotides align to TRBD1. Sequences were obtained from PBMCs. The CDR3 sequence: CASSFDRTGVNTEAFF. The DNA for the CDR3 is TGTGCCAGCAGCTTCGATCGGACAGGGGTGAACACTGAAGCTTTCTTT.